The present T cell receptor (beta chain) was sequenced within a study of blood T cells in healthy people across ages. Study results and limitations: Diversity was higher, and naive CD4+ cells more numerous, in long-lived donors than in aged donors.

PCR was performed a second time for about 7 to 12 cycles using a sample-barcoded 5' primer and a J-beta primer mix. Each of the cDNA molecules was tagged by a template-switch adaptor with 12 random nucleotides. From the 5' RACE reads, TCRdb called clonotypes with MiXCR, one entry per CDR3 protein. Among about 1,500,000 distinct CDR3 sequences, roughly 28% were seen once, and the ten largest hold approximately 7.7%. Trimming shortened V by 6 bases and J by 12 bases, and 20 bases separated the two germline ends. This CDR3 is built from 14 residues. The V gene's germline CDR1 is MNHEY and CDR2 SVGEGT. On this clonotype itself: Its specificity is unknown.

This sequence joins TRBV6-2 or TRBV6-3 and TRBJ1-4, with D tentatively TRBD1 (6 bases). The sample was blood. The origin of this receptor is a woman in her 30s in good health. For the CDR3, the DNA is TGTGCCAGCAGGCGCAGGAGGGACATTTCGGAACTGTTTTTT. Translated, it gives CASRRRRDISELFF.